The T cell receptor beta chain under discussion was sequenced for a study of human T cells and chemical hapten exposure (dated by TCRdb to the early 2020s). Describing the broader study: For sensitization, 2% DPC in acetone was applied to a roughly 2 cm by roughly 2 cm area of upper inner arm skin. Blood was sampled from patients pre-sensitization (week 0) and at 2, 6 and about 24 weeks after DPC sensitization. For every blood RNA sample, sequencing covered both the TCR alpha and TCR beta chains. Patch testing on the upper back used Finn chambers containing 0.01% DPC, with scoring done after 6 days according to International Contact Dermatitis Research Group standards. Most of the patients in the cohort were female, and the cohort covered alopecia areata with under or over 50% scalp involvement, alopecia totalis and alopecia universalis. Twenty-nine alopecia patients provided blood for TCR sequencing at one to four time points (pre-sensitization, 2, 6 and 24 weeks). In alopecia patients, the study followed how the peripheral blood TCR repertoire changed in vivo over primary and secondary sensitization to diphenylcyclopropenone (DPC), a hapten. Weekly therapeutic DPC doses were additionally applied to the scalp of patients throughout the roughly 23-week study period. Libraries were pooled for sequencing, and variation in per-sample TCR yields was attributed mainly to small differences in library volumes within the pool.

The time point label for this specimen denotes: patch test 2, 6 weeks after DPC sensitization. This sample's treatment or condition label indicates: therapeutic diphenylcyclopropenone sensitization with weekly scalp DPC. Unfractionated whole blood was collected in Tempus Blood RNA tubes, and total RNA was extracted from that blood. Blood at each patch-test visit was drawn before the patch test was applied. Patients were considered eligible if aged 18 to 70, diagnosed with alopecia and deemed suitable for DPC therapy, and patients were excluded if pregnant. Including the terminal cysteine and phenylalanine, the CDR3 comprises 14 residues. Kept here is only the CDR3 DNA, which spans 42 bases and is read in frame from base 1. V sheds 1 base and J sheds 5 bases, leaving 12 bases between their ends. From the germline V gene (reference sequence), CDR1 is SEHNR and CDR2 is FQNEAQ. General study outcomes and caveats: Because every patient had alopecia, a presumed autoimmune disease, the patients' immune response might differ from that of healthy individuals. Compared with pre-sensitization or healthy control sets, expanded TCRs formed significantly more large CDR3 similarity clusters, which is consistent with antigen-driven responses. The number of TCRs above 1 in 1000 frequency did not change with DPC sensitization; there was no evidence of global repertoire structure alterations. After repeated subsampling, the strength of the expansion versus patch-test correlation and the threshold at which it became significant changed. Patch test score correlated positively with the number of PT1 expanded TCRs, reaching significance at thresholds 8, 16 and 32 but not at 4.

Libraries were built with RACE. TCRdb records NextSeq 500 as the sequencer. During library preparation, unique molecular identifiers were attached to individual cDNA molecules so that TCRs could be counted quantitatively and reproducibly. As for how the authors treated the data: Samples had a median of about 96,000 TCRs, with a range from 23,224 to 690,600. V, J and CDR3 annotation of the TCR reads was carried out using the Decombinator software suite. For PS versus PT1 abundance plots, all samples were subsampled to the same number of TCRs (28,000). Expanded TCRs were defined as absent before sensitization and observed at least eight times at the 2-week time point. Using fastp trimming at Q25 and MiXCR clonotype assembly, TCRdb reanalyzed the public sequencing data and kept in-frame beta chains. Every CDR3 protein is listed once, alongside the most common genes and DNA of its rows. The authors' filters were not applied to this entry. For this sample there are around 42,000 distinct CDR3 sequences; 9.6% appear just once. The top ten hold around 15% of the sample.

There are a few counts of this clonotype. Its antigen specificity is not known. No base quality values were provided; no much bigger clone lies one nucleotide off. This specimen consisted of whole blood, obtained in connection with sensitization to the hapten diphenylcyclopropenone (DPC). This receptor was obtained from a woman in her thirties with alopecia areata. Some clones in this sample may be carry-over from other donors' samples. The chain was built from TRBV7-9 and TRBJ2-7, with a weak D call of TRBD1 (6 bases match). Here the CDR3 is given as CASSLGGQWDEQYF. The nucleotides are TGTGCCAGCAGCTTAGGTGGACAGTGGGACGAGCAGTACTTC. The reference TRBV7-9 and TRBJ2-7 proteins fill in what lies around the CDR3, so the full variable domain reads DTGVSQNPRHKITKRGQNVTFRCDPISEHNRLYWYRQTLGQGPEFLTYFQNEAQLEKSRLLSDRFSAERPKGSFSTLEIQRTEQGDSAMYLCASSLGGQWDEQYFGPGTRLTVT.